One sample yielded the 28 T cell receptor beta chains listed below, sequenced in a study of T cell responses to AZD1222 COVID-19 vaccine. Repertoires were generated with immunoSEQ multiplex PCR, while TCRdb's copy carries only in-frame clones and drops some. The sample shows about 150,000 clones, approximately 91% of them seen only once. The specimen was peripheral blood, collected after recovery from COVID-19. The receptors shown here come from an adult who had recovered from COVID-19.

The V call is TRBV18, the J call TRBJ2-1, with 9 positions matching TRBD2. The J segment lost 9 bases and the V segment lost 0 bases, leaving 6 bases of the junction unmatched. The CDR3 consists of 15 residues. CDR1 is KGHSH, CDR2 LQKENI, per germline. CDR3: CASSPPSGSWGEQFF. DNA of the CDR3: TGTGCCAGCTCACCACCTAGCGGGAGTTGGGGTGAGCAGTTCTTC.

This sequence joins TRBV6-5 and TRBJ2-6; D is unclear. CDR1 is MNHEY, CDR2 SVGAGI, per germline. Deletions cut 6 bases from V and 6 bases from J, with 3 bases between. The CDR3 runs to 11 residues. The CDR3 is CASREANVLTF. The CDR3 DNA follows: TGTGCCAGCAGGGAGGCCAACGTCCTGACTTTC.

This chain uses TRBV5-1 with TRBJ1-5, with D uncertain. Germline CDR1 SGHRS, CDR2 YFSETQ. V was clipped by 0 bases and J by 7 bases, with 11 bases between them. This CDR3 is built from 14 residues. DNA of the CDR3: TGCGCCAGCAGCTTGGCACAAGGCATCCAGCCCCAGCATTTT. This translates into CASSLAQGIQPQHF.

DNA for the CDR3: TGTGCCAGCAGCCAGTACGGGGCTGTTCAGCCCCAGCATTTT. This encodes CASSQYGAVQPQHF. The chain joins TRBV3-1 (or the pseudogene TRBV3-2) to TRBJ1-5, with TRBD1 as a possible D gene (5 bases). Trimming stripped 3 bases from V and 6 bases from J, with 12 bases between. This CDR3 region has 14 residues. CDR1 is LGHDT and CDR2 is YNNKEL in the germline V gene (reference sequence).

The chain is built from TRBV7-9 and TRBJ2-7; the D gene could be TRBD1 or TRBD2 (5 bases each). Germline V gene lookup returns CDR1 SEHNR and CDR2 FQNEAQ (reference sequence). V was trimmed by 4 bases and J by 4 bases, leaving 17 bases between them. The CDR3 is made up of 15 amino acids. The CDR3 DNA reads as TGTGCCAGCAGCTCCGAGAAAAGTTGGGGGTACGAGCAGTACTTC. The encoded protein is CASSSEKSWGYEQYF.

This chain connects TRBV19 to TRBJ1-1; 9 nucleotides agree with TRBD1. The CDR3 is made up of 16 amino acids. CDR1 LNHDA and CDR2 SQIVND come from the germline V gene (reference sequence). Trimming at V came to 7 bases and at J to 5 bases, leaving 14 bases not matched to a gene. In DNA form, the CDR3 reads TGTGCCAGTACCGCCCCCGGGACAGGGAAGAAGACTGAAGCTTTCTTT. It translates to CASTAPGTGKKTEAFF.

The CDR3 coding sequence is TGTGCCAGTAGTTCTCCGGGACAGGGCTTCTACAATGAGCAGTTCTTC. Protein: CASSSPGQGFYNEQFF. The chain is built from TRBV19 and TRBJ2-1; 9 positions agree with TRBD1. The CDR3 spans 16 residues. Germline CDR1 is LNHDA and CDR2 is SQIVND (reference sequence). V shed 5 bases, J shed 3 bases, and the junction held 8 bases outside the gene matches.

V usage is TRBV7-3 and J usage is TRBJ2-6; maybe TRBD2 (5 bases). V lost 4 bases, J lost 0 bases, and 10 bases lay in between. CDR3 length: 16 residues. Per germline, CDR1 SGHTA and CDR2 FQGTGA. The CDR3 nucleotides are TGTGCCAGCAGCTCCGGGGTCCGCTCTGGGGCCAACGTCCTGACTTTC. Translated: CASSSGVRSGANVLTF.

The chain couples TRBV27 to TRBJ2-5; possible D gene TRBD2, 5 bases. CDR3 size: 14 residues. CDR1 and CDR2 (germline): MNHEY, SMNVEV (reference sequence). Trimming stripped 2 bases from V and 5 bases from J, with 12 bases between. The CDR3 DNA sequence: TGTGCCAGCAGTTTAGGTGGGAGTGGGGAGACCCAGTACTTC. It encodes CASSLGGSGETQYF.

The chain is built from TRBV24-1 and TRBJ2-2; D is unclear. V gave up 6 bases and J gave up 2 bases, with 3 bases separating them. CDR3 length: 12 residues. The germline V gene has CDR1 KGHDR and CDR2 SFDVKD. CDR3 nucleotides: TGTGCCACCAGTTATAACACCGGGGAGCTGTTTTTT. It is translated as CATSYNTGELFF.

The CDR3 reads CASSQGQIYEQYF. The CDR3 nucleotides read TGTGCCAGCAGCCAAGGACAGATCTACGAGCAGTACTTC. This chain links TRBV3-1 (or the pseudogene TRBV3-2) with TRBJ2-7; TRBD1 might be the D (5 bases). The V gene's germline CDR1 is LGHDT and CDR2 YNNKEL (reference sequence). The CDR3 totals 13 residues. The V end was cut by 1 base, the J end by 3 bases, with 7 bases between.

The V and J genes are TRBV19 and TRBJ1-4, with a tentative D call TRBD1 (5 bases). The CDR3 length is 13 residues. V was clipped by 8 bases and J by 7 bases, with 14 bases between them. CDR1 and CDR2 (germline): LNHDA, SQIVND (reference sequence). The CDR3 nucleotides are TGTGCCAGTGTTGAGGGGCCATTTGAAAAACTGTTTTTT. Translating gives CASVEGPFEKLFF.

This clone appeared a few times. The rearrangement joins TRBV7-2 to TRBJ1-6; 8 nucleotides align to TRBD1. J was trimmed by 0 bases and V by 3 bases; bases with no gene match: 7. CDR3 size: 18 residues. From germline, CDR1 is SGHTA and CDR2 FQGNSA. CDR3 in amino acids: CASSFKHRGSSYNSPLHF. CDR3 DNA sequence: TGTGCCAGCAGCTTTAAACACAGGGGGAGCTCCTATAATTCACCCCTCCACTTT. The full variable domain, in which reference TRBV7-2 and TRBJ1-6 provide the parts outside the CDR3, is GAGVSQSPSNKVTEKGKDVELRCDPISGHTALYWYRQSLGQGLEFLIYFQGNSAPDKSGLPSDRFSAERTGGSVSTLTIQRTQQEDSAVYLCASSFKHRGSSYNSPLHFGNGTRLTVT.

The chain joins TRBV7-2 to TRBJ2-7; D is unresolved. Trimming shortened V by 1 base and J by 1 base, and 2 bases separated the two germline ends. The CDR3 runs to 12 residues. Germline CDR1 is SGHTA and CDR2 is FQGNSA. In DNA, the CDR3 is TGTGCCAGCAGCTTAGTTTCCTACGAGCAGTACTTC. As protein: CASSLVSYEQYF.

V and J are TRBV5-1 and TRBJ1-1; no firm D call. V was pared by 5 bases and J by 1 base, with 9 bases between. The CDR3 runs to 13 residues. CDR1 and CDR2 from the germline V gene are SGHRS and YFSETQ. The CDR3 bases are TGCGCCAGCAGAAGGGCAGGGAACACTGAAGCTTTCTTT. Its protein product is CASRRAGNTEAFF.

The chain is built from TRBV7-9 and TRBJ2-1; 10 bases map to TRBD2. The CDR3 is 16 residues long. J was trimmed by 6 bases and V by 6 bases; bases with no gene match: 11. Germline CDR1 reads SEHNR; CDR2 reads FQNEAQ (reference sequence). DNA of the CDR3: TGTGCCAGCAGTCCAGGTAGGACTAGCGGAATCAATGAGCAGTTCTTC. As protein: CASSPGRTSGINEQFF.

The chain couples TRBV5-6 to TRBJ2-7; D may be TRBD2 (5 bases). Germline V gives CDR1 SGHDT, CDR2 YYEEEE. V was trimmed by 1 base and J by 3 bases, leaving 11 bases between them. This CDR3 is built from 14 residues. The CDR3 DNA reads as TGTGCCAGCAGCTTGTCGGAGGTAAGCTACGAGCAGTACTTC. This codes for CASSLSEVSYEQYF.

In the case of this clone: The junction departs from germline at one end; a sequencing error may be responsible. V gene TRBV18 combines with J gene TRBJ1-3, with D maybe TRBD1 (6 bases). CDR1 and CDR2 from the germline V gene are KGHSH and LQKENI. There are 13 residues in the CDR3. The CDR3 DNA sequence: TGTGCCAGCTCAAAGGACAGCCAGGCCCCGGAACATTTT. Translating gives CASSKDSQAPEHF.

The chain has TRBV9 and TRBJ1-2, with D possibly TRBD1 on 6 matching bases. V lost 0 bases, J lost 2 bases, and 11 bases lay in between. CDR1 SGDLS and CDR2 YYNGEE come from the germline V gene. CDR3 length: 15 amino acids. The CDR3 DNA reads TGTGCCAGCAGCGTAGCCGCAGACAGGAACTATGGCTACACCTTC. Amino acids: CASSVAADRNYGYTF. Full variable domain (rest looked up from reference TRBV9 and TRBJ1-2): DSGVTQTPKHLITATGQRVTLRCSPRSGDLSVYWYQQSLDQGLQFLIQYYNGEERAKGNILERFSAQQFPDLHSELNLSSLELGDSALYFCASSVAADRNYGYTFGSGTRLTVV.

The chain combines TRBV12-3 or TRBV12-4 with TRBJ2-1; D gene unclear. Trimming took off 3 bases at V and 7 bases at J, with 4 bases between the two ends. The CDR3 has 11 amino acids. CDR3 amino acids: CASSFGNEQFF. The CDR3 DNA reads as TGTGCCAGCAGTTTTGGGAATGAGCAGTTCTTC.

This chain uses TRBV19 with TRBJ2-3; 8 nucleotides align to TRBD2. With V trimmed by 10 bases and J by 0 bases, 6 bases remained unmatched. The CDR3 covers 14 residues. Germline V lookup: CDR1 LNHDA, CDR2 SQIVND (reference sequence). The CDR3 is CATSRGGSTDTQYF. CDR3 DNA sequence: TGTGCCACCAGCCGGGGGGGTAGCACAGATACGCAGTATTTT.

The J gene is TRBJ2-1, the V gene TRBV7-3, with 13 bases fitting TRBD2. CDR3 length: 16 amino acids. Germline CDR1 SGHTA, CDR2 FQGTGA. Losses at the gene ends were 5 bases for V and 7 bases for J; bases not matched to a gene: 8. CDR3: CASSPTLAGGPNEQFF. DNA for the CDR3: TGTGCCAGCAGCCCGACACTAGCGGGAGGGCCTAATGAGCAGTTCTTC.

The V and J genes are TRBV28 and TRBJ2-1, with TRBD2 matching over 9 bases. V trimming: 5 bases; J trimming: 6 bases; junction bases outside the gene matches: 11. Germline lookup yields CDR1 MDHEN and CDR2 SYDVKM. CDR3 length equals 16 residues. The CDR3 is CASSPLGSGRTNEQFF. The CDR3 DNA is TGTGCCAGCAGTCCCCTGGGGAGCGGGAGGACCAATGAGCAGTTCTTC.

This chain uses TRBV4-1 with TRBJ2-1, with unresolved D. V was cut by 6 bases and J by 1 base, with 10 bases left in between. The CDR3 extends over 14 amino acids. The germline V gene encodes CDR1 MGHRA and CDR2 YSYEKL. In DNA form, the CDR3 reads TGCGCCAGCAGACTGAGCGCGTCCTACAATGAGCAGTTCTTC. Amino acid sequence: CASRLSASYNEQFF.

This chain's CDR3 is CASSLTGVGSPLHF. CDR3 bases: TGTGCCAGCAGCCTTACAGGGGTGGGATCACCCCTCCACTTT. The rearrangement links TRBV4-2 to TRBJ1-6; 7 bases are shared with TRBD1. The junction had 7 bases not matched to a gene; V was cut back by 4 bases and J by 10 bases. In germline, CDR1 is LGHNA, CDR2 YNFKEQ. This CDR3 spans 14 amino acids.

V usage is TRBV7-9 and J usage is TRBJ1-2; D unclear. The CDR3 spans 16 residues. Looked up from germline, CDR1 is SEHNR and CDR2 is FQNEAQ (reference sequence). The V and J ends lost 5 bases and 5 bases respectively, with 21 bases between them. The CDR3 here is CASSPRMAEIVYGYTF. In nucleotides, the CDR3 is TGTGCCAGCAGCCCAAGGATGGCCGAAATTGTTTATGGCTACACCTTC.

The V gene is TRBV9, the J gene TRBJ2-2, with 7 bases that match TRBD1. This CDR3 has 17 amino acids. CDR1 and CDR2 from the germline V gene are SGDLS and YYNGEE. V shed 0 bases, J shed 4 bases, and the junction held 9 bases outside the gene matches. As DNA, the CDR3 is TGTGCCAGCAGCGTAGTAGTAGGGGGCATCGGCACCGGGGAGCTGTTTTTT. Its translation: CASSVVVGGIGTGELFF.

The chain has TRBV6-6 and TRBJ1-5; D not certain. The CDR3 contains 12 residues. Germline V gene sequence: CDR1 MNHNY, CDR2 SVGAGI (reference sequence). Between the trimmed V and J ends, which lost 6 bases and 6 bases, there was a span of 9 bases. Written as DNA, the CDR3 is TGTGCCAGCAGCCCAACACCTCAGCCCCAGCATTTT. It specifies CASSPTPQPQHF.